This passage covers 10 T cell receptor beta chains from one sample sequenced in a study of cytomegalovirus exposure and HLA in healthy donors. Primers included in the PCR were 60 Vbeta and 13 Jbeta primers. Sequencing was performed with immunoSEQ multiplex PCR; in TCRdb, only in-frame clones are kept and a portion is missing. The sample lists over 95,000 clones, approximately 74% occurring once. The source material was PBMCs. These receptors all come from a woman in her thirties or forties in good health and CMV-seropositive.

A note on this clone: One end of the junction varies from germline; a read error may be responsible. The rearrangement links TRBV6-5 to TRBJ2-2; D may be TRBD2 (5 bases). The length of the CDR3 is 14 residues. Germline V CDR1 and CDR2: MNHEY, SVGAGI. The CDR3 DNA reads TGTGCCAGCTCGGACCGCGCGAACACCGGGGAGCTGCTTTTT. Its protein is CASSDRANTGELLF.

The V call is TRBV9, the J call TRBJ1-6; D remains ambiguous. V lost 0 bases to trimming and J lost 7 bases, with 5 bases between them. Germline CDR1 and CDR2: SGDLS and YYNGEE. This CDR3 is 13 amino acids long. The CDR3 region is CASSVAANSPLHF. The CDR3, as DNA: TGTGCCAGCAGCGTAGCTGCGAATTCACCCCTCCACTTT.

The chain employs TRBV7-3 and TRBJ1-5, with D maybe TRBD1 (6 bases). V was shortened by 4 bases and J by 4 bases, with 8 bases between the two germline ends. The CDR3 is 13 amino acids. Per germline, CDR1 SGHTA and CDR2 FQGTGA. The CDR3 region is CASSWGRNQPQHF. In nucleotides, the CDR3 is TGTGCCAGCAGCTGGGGGCGGAATCAGCCCCAGCATTTT.

This clone was seen a single time. The genes are TRBV28 and TRBJ1-1, with a tentative D call TRBD1 (6 bases). Trimming shortened V by 1 base and J by 3 bases, and 12 bases separated the two germline ends. Germline CDR1 reads MDHEN; CDR2 reads SYDVKM. This CDR3 spans 15 amino acids. This chain's CDR3 is CASSLFPGHYTEAFF. For the CDR3, the DNA is TGTGCCAGCAGTTTATTTCCGGGACACTACACTGAAGCTTTCTTT.

The chain is built from TRBV7-8 and TRBJ2-7, with D possibly matching TRBD2 (6 bases). Looked up from germline, CDR1 is SGHVS and CDR2 is FQNEAQ. Trimming removed 2 bases from V and 3 bases from J, with 17 bases in between. This CDR3 has 16 residues. This CDR3 reads CASSLNSGDSFYEQYF. CDR3 nucleotides: TGTGCCAGCAGCTTAAATTCGGGAGACTCCTTCTACGAGCAGTACTTC. The variable domain in full, with the rest retrieved from reference TRBV7-8 and TRBJ2-7, is GAGVSQSPRYKVAKRGQDVALRCDPISGHVSLFWYQQALGQGPEFLTYFQNEAQLDKSGLPSDRFFAERPEGSVSTLKIQRTQQEDSAVYLCASSLNSGDSFYEQYFGPGTRLTVT.

This clone occurred once. The V and J genes are TRBV11-3 and TRBJ2-3, with TRBD2 as a possible D gene (6 bases). The CDR3 runs 13 residues. Germline V gene data show CDR1 as SGHNT and CDR2 as YENEEA. V was clipped by 5 bases and J by 6 bases, with 12 bases between them. CDR3 in DNA: TGTGCCAGCAGCCTCCCGGGAGCGGATACGCAGTATTTT. The encoded protein is CASSLPGADTQYF.

This clone showed up just a few times. The chain employs TRBV6-5 and TRBJ2-7; 7 bases line up with TRBD1. The CDR3 totals 15 residues. Germline V CDR1 and CDR2: MNHEY, SVGAGI. The ends lost 1 base at V and 3 bases at J; junction bases unmatched: 6. Written as DNA, the CDR3 is TGTGCCAGCAGTTACTTGTCAGGGGGTCGCTACGAGCAGTACTTC. Its translation: CASSYLSGGRYEQYF.

Points on this clone: The junction differs from germline at one of its ends, possibly a read error. The CDR3 loop reads CASSQGALLDYDEQFF. DNA of the CDR3: TGCGCCAGCAGCCAAGGAGCGCTACTGGACTACGATGAGCAGTTCTTC. The rearrangement uses TRBV4-1 and TRBJ2-1; D is possibly TRBD2 (6 bases). Germline V gene lookup returns CDR1 MGHRA and CDR2 YSYEKL. The CDR3 contains 16 residues.

The chain recombines TRBV7-2 with TRBJ1-1, with 7 positions matching TRBD1. The CDR3 spans 15 residues. Germline CDR1 and CDR2: SGHTA and FQGNSA. V lost 3 bases and J lost 1; bases outside the gene matches: 5. CDR3 DNA sequence: TGTGCCAGCAGCTTGGGACAGCCCTCGAACACTGAAGCTTTCTTT. It is translated as CASSLGQPSNTEAFF.

The J gene is TRBJ2-2, the V gene TRBV9; maybe TRBD2 (5 bases). Between the trimmed V and J ends, which lost 3 bases and 8 bases, there was a span of 17 bases. The CDR3 loop spans 15 amino acids. CDR1 SGDLS and CDR2 YYNGEE come from the germline V gene. The CDR3 region is CASSERGYGMGELFF. The CDR3 coding sequence is TGTGCCAGCAGCGAGAGAGGGTATGGGATGGGGGAGCTGTTTTTT.